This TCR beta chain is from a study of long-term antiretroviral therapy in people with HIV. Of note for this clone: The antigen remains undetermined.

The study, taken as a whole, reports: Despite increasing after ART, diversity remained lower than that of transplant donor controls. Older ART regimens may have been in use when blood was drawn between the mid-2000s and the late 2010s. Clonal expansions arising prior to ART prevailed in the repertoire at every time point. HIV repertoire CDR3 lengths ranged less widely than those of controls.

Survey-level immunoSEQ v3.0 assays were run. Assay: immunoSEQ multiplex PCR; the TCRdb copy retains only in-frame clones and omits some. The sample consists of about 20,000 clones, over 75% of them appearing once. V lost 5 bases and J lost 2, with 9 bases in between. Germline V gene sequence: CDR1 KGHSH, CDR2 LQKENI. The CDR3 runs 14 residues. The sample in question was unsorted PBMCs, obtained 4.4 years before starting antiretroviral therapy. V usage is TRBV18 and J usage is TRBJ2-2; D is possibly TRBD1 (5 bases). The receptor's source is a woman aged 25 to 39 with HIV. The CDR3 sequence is CASSSRANTGELFF. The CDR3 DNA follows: TGTGCCAGCTCATCCAGGGCAAACACCGGGGAGCTGTTTTTT.